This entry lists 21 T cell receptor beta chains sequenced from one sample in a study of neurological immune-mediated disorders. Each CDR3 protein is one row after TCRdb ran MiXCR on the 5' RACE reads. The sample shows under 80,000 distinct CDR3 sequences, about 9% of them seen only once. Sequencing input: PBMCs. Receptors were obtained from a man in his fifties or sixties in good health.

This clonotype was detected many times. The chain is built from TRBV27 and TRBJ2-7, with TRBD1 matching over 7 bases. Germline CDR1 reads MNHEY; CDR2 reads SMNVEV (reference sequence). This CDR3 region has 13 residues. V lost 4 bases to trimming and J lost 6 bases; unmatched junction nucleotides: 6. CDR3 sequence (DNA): TGTGCCAGCAGTTGGGGACAGCCCCTCGAGCAGTACTTC. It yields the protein CASSWGQPLEQYF.

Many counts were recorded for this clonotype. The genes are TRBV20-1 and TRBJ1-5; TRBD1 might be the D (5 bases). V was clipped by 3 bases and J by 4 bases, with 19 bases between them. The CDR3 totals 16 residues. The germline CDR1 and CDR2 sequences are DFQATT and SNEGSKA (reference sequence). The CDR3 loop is CSASNAGQGPNQPQHF. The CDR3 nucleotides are TGCAGTGCTAGTAACGCTGGGCAGGGACCAAATCAGCCCCAGCATTTT.

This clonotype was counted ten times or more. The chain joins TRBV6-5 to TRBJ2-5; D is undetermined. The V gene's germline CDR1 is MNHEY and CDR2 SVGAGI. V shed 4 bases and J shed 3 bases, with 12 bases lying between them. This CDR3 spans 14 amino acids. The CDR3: CASSFRTDEETQYF. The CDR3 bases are TGTGCCAGCAGTTTTCGGACGGATGAAGAGACCCAGTACTTC.

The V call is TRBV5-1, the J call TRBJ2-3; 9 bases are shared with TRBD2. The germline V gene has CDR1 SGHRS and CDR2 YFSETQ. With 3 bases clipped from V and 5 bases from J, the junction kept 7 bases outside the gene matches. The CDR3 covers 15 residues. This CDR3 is CASSSLAGLVDTQYF. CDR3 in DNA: TGCGCCAGCAGCTCCCTAGCGGGGTTGGTAGATACGCAGTATTTT.

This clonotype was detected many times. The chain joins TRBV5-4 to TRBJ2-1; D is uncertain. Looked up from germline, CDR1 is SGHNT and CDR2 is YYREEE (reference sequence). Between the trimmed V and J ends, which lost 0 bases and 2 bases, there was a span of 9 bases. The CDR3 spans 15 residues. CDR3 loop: CASSLGAGPYNEQFF. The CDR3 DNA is TGTGCCAGCAGCTTGGGTGCCGGGCCCTACAATGAGCAGTTCTTC.

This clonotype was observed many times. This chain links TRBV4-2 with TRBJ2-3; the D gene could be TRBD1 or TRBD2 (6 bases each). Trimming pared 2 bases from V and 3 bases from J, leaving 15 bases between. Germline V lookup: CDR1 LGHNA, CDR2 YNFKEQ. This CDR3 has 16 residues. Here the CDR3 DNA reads TGTGCCAGCAGCCAATGGTGGGGGGCGGGTACAGATACGCAGTATTTT. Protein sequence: CASSQWWGAGTDTQYF.

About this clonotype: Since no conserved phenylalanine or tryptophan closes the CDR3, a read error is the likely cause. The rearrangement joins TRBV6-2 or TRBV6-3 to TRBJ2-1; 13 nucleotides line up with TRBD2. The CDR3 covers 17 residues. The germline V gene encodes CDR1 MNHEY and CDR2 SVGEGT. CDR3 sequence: CASKATSGGSSNNEQFL. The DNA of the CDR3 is TGTGCCAGCAAGGCGACTAGCGGGGGGAGCTCCAACAATGAGCAGTTCTTA.

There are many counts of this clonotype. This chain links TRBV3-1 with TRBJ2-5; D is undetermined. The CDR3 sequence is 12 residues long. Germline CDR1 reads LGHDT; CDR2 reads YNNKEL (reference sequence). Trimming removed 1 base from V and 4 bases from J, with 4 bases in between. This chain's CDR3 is CASSQVRETQYF. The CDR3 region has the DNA TGTGCCAGCAGCCAAGTTAGAGAGACCCAGTACTTC.

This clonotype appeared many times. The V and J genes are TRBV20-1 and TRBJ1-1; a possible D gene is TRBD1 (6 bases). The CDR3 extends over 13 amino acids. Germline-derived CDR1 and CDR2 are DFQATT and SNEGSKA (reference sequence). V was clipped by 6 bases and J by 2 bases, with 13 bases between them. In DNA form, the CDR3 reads TGCAGTGCGCACAGGGTCCATAACACTGAAGCTTTCTTT. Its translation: CSAHRVHNTEAFF.

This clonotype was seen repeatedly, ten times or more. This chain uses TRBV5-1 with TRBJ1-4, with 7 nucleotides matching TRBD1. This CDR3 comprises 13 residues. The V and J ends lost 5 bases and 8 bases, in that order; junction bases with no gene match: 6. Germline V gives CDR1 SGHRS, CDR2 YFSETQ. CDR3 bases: TGCGCCAGCAGTACAGGGGTTGGAGAAAAACTGTTTTTT. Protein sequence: CASSTGVGEKLFF.

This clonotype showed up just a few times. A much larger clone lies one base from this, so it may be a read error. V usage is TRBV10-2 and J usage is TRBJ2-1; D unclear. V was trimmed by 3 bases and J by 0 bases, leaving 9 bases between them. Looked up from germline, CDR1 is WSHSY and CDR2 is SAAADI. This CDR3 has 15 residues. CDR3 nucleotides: TGCGCCAGCAGTGATGAGATGAGCTCCTACAATGAGCAGTTCTTC. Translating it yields CASSDEMSSYNEQFF.

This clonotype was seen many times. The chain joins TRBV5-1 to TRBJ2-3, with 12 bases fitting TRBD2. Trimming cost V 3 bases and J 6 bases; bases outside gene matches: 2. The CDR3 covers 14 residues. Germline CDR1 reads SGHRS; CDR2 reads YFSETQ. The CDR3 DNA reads TGCGCCAGCAGCTACCTAGCGGGGGGGGATACGCAGTATTTT. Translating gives CASSYLAGGDTQYF. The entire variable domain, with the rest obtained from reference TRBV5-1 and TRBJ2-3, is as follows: KAGVTQTPRYLIKTRGQQVTLSCSPISGHRSVSWYQQTPGQGLQFLFEYFSETQRNKGNFPGRFSGRQFSNSRSEMNVSTLELGDSALYLCASSYLAGGDTQYFGPGTRLTVL.

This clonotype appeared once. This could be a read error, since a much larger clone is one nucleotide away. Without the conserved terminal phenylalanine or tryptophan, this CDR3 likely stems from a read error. The CDR3: CTSSYSGLTDTQYL. The CDR3 region has the DNA TGTACCAGCAGTTACTCGGGACTCACAGATACGCAGTATTTA. The chain couples TRBV6-5 to TRBJ2-3; D might be TRBD2 (6 bases). Germline CDR1 MNHEY, CDR2 SVGAGI. The CDR3 has 14 residues.

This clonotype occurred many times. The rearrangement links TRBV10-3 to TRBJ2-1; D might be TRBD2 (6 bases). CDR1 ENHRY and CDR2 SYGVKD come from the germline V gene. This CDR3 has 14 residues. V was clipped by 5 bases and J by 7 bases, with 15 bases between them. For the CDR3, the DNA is TGTGCCATCAGTCCCACCCGGAGGGCTAATGAGCAGTTCTTC. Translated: CAISPTRRANEQFF.

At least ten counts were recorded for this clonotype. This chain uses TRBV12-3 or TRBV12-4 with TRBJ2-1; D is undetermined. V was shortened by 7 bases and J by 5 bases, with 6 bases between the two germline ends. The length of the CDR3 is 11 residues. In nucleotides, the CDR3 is TGTGCCAGCAAAATCCACAATGAGCAGTTCTTC. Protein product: CASKIHNEQFF.

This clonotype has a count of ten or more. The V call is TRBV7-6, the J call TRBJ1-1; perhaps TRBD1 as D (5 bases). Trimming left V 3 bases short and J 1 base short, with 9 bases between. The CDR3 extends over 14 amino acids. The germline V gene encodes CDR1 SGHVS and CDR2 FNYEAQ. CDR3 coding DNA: TGTGCCAGCAGCTTTACAGGATGGAACACTGAAGCTTTCTTT. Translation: CASSFTGWNTEAFF.

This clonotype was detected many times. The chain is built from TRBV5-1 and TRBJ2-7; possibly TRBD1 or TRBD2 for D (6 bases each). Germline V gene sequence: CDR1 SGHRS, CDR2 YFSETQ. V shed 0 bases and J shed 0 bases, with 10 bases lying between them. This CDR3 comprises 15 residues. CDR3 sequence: CASSLDGGASYEQYF. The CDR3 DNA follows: TGCGCCAGCAGCTTGGACGGGGGCGCCTCCTACGAGCAGTACTTC.

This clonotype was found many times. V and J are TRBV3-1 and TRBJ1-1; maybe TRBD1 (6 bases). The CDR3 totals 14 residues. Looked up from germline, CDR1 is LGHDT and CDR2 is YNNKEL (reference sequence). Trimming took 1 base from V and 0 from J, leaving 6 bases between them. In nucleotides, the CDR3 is TGTGCCAGCAGCCAAGGACAGGTGAACACTGAAGCTTTCTTT. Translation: CASSQGQVNTEAFF.

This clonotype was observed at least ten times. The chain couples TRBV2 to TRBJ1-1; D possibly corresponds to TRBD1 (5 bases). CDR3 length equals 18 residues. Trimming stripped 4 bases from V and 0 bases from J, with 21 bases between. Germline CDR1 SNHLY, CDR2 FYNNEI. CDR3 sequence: CASSVDERTDTVNTEAFF. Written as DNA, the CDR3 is TGTGCCAGCAGTGTTGACGAAAGAACGGACACCGTGAACACTGAAGCTTTCTTT. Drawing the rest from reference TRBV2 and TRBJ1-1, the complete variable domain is EPEVTQTPSHQVTQMGQEVILRCVPISNHLYFYWYRQILGQKVEFLVSFYNNEISEKSEIFDDQFSVERPDGSNFTLKIRSTKLEDSAMYFCASSVDERTDTVNTEAFFGQGTRLTVV.

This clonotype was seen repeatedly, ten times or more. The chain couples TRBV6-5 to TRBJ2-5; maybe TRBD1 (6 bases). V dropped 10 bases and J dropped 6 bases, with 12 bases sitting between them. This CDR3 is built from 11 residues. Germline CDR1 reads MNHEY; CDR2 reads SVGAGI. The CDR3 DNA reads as TGTGCCACGGCGAGGGGGAAGACCCAGTACTTC. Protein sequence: CATARGKTQYF.

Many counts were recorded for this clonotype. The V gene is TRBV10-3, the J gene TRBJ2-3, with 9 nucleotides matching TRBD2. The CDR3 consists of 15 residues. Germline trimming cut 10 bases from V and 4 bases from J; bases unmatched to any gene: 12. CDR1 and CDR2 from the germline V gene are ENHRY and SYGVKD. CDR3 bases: TGTGCCAGCGCCTCTAGCGGGGATGGGGCAGATACGCAGTATTTT. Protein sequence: CASASSGDGADTQYF.